A selection of T cell receptor beta chains follows, all from one sample in a study of PD-L1 blockade in urothelial cancer. Only in-frame clones appear in the TCRdb table, and some are missing; sequencing was by immunoSEQ multiplex PCR. The sample lists roughly 50,000 clones, 85% to 90% seen once, with 15% to 18% in the top ten. Sequencing used PBMCs, obtained around atezolizumab (anti-PD-L1) treatment. All receptors derive from a man between 65 and 80 years old with urothelial cancer. The CDR3 runs from the conserved cysteine through the conserved F or W. Fields, in order: V gene, clone size, J gene, D gene, CDR3 protein, CDR3 DNA. A D gene is named only where the DNA matches it firmly. Not all rows give a size; the values are once, few, many and, for expanded clones, a class.

TRBV6-1,-,TRBJ2-7,TRBD1,CASSPGTGTHEQYF,TGTGCCAGCAGCCCCGGGACAGGGACCCACGAGCAGTACTTC
TRBV6-1,-,TRBJ2-1,TRBD2,CATTSGLALNEQFF,TGTGCCACCACCTCGGGACTAGCCCTCAATGAGCAGTTCTTC
TRBV15,-,TRBJ1-5,-,CATSRSEVTYQPQHF,TGTGCCACCAGCCGTAGTGAGGTGACTTATCAGCCCCAGCATTTT
TRBV28,-,TRBJ2-1,TRBD2,CASSLAGAGSEQFF,TGTGCCAGCAGCCTAGCGGGAGCAGGGAGTGAGCAGTTCTTC
TRBV6-1,once,TRBJ2-7,TRBD2,CASSATSGAGYEQYF,TGTGCCAGCAGTGCCACTAGCGGGGCAGGCTACGAGCAGTACTTC
TRBV19,-,TRBJ2-1,-,CATRTVGNEQFF,TGTGCCACAAGGACAGTTGGGAATGAGCAGTTCTTC
TRBV5-4,-,TRBJ2-7,TRBD1,CASSLEGTGRYEQYF,TGTGCCAGCAGCTTGGAGGGGACAGGCCGCTACGAGCAGTACTTC
TRBV11-2,-,TRBJ2-7,TRBD2,CASSAGLVNEQYF,TGTGCCAGCAGCGCGGGACTAGTTAACGAGCAGTACTTC
TRBV5-4,-,TRBJ2-1,TRBD2,CASAGGNYNEQFF,TGTGCCAGCGCGGGGGGGAACTACAATGAGCAGTTCTTC
TRBV7-8,-,TRBJ2-2,-,CASSLKAGTGELFF,TGTGCCAGCAGCTTGAAAGCGGGCACCGGGGAGCTGTTTTTT
TRBV7-6,once,TRBJ2-1,TRBD1,CASSLGQGGWGEQFF,TGTGCCAGCAGCTTAGGACAGGGTGGATGGGGTGAGCAGTTCTTC
TRBV9,few,TRBJ2-7,-,CASSVDFLKTRSYEQYF,TGTGCCAGCAGCGTAGATTTCCTCAAAACTAGGTCCTACGAGCAGTACTTC
TRBV2,-,TRBJ2-3,TRBD2,CASSGTSGRRDTQYF,TGTGCCAGCAGTGGGACTAGCGGGAGGAGAGATACGCAGTATTTT
TRBV5-1,-,TRBJ2-5,TRBD2,CASSISGRTSGEETQYF,TGCGCCAGCAGCATAAGCGGAAGGACTAGCGGAGAGGAGACCCAGTACTTC
TRBV6-1,-,TRBJ2-5,TRBD2,CASRASGGETQYF,TGTGCCAGCAGAGCCTCGGGGGGAGAGACCCAGTACTTC
TRBV28,once,TRBJ2-7,-,CASSLQLYEQYF,TGTGCCAGCAGCCTCCAACTCTACGAGCAGTACTTC
TRBV2,-,TRBJ2-5,TRBD2,CASSEERASGSETQYF,TGTGCCAGCAGTGAAGAACGGGCTAGCGGGAGTGAGACCCAGTACTTC
TRBV19,once,TRBJ1-2,-,CASTPSQGYGYTF,TGTGCCAGTACCCCCTCGCAGGGTTATGGCTACACCTTC
TRBV5-1,-,TRBJ2-3,TRBD2,CASSIGTSGRYAYF,TGCGCCAGCAGCATCGGGACTAGCGGCCGATACGCGTATTTT
TRBV28,-,TRBJ2-5,-,CASSLWGGETQYF,TGTGCCAGCAGTTTATGGGGGGGAGAGACCCAGTACTTC
TRBV19,-,TRBJ2-3,TRBD1,CASIGRTGEHRYAYF,TGTGCCAGTATTGGCCGGACAGGGGAGCACAGATACGCGTATTTT
TRBV10-2,-,TRBJ1-1,-,CASSKTVSNTEAFF,TGCGCCAGCAGCAAGACAGTCAGTAACACTGAAGCTTTCTTT
TRBV7-3,-,TRBJ2-1,-,CASSPVGGEQFF,TGTGCCAGCAGCCCGGTAGGGGGTGAGCAGTTCTTC
TRBV7-9,-,TRBJ2-5,TRBD2,CASSSGLAGQETQYF,TGTGCCAGCAGCTCGGGACTAGCGGGACAAGAGACCCAGTACTTC
TRBV2,-,TRBJ2-7,TRBD2,CASSGEGFSEQYF,TGTGCCAGCAGTGGGGAGGGATTCTCCGAGCAGTACTTC
TRBV10-3,-,TRBJ2-7,-,CAISEDRSSYEQYF,TGTGCCATCAGTGAGGACAGGAGCTCCTACGAGCAGTACTTC
TRBV6-1,-,TRBJ2-5,-,CASSVLTQETQYF,TGTGCCAGCAGTGTATTGACTCAAGAGACCCAGTACTTC
TRBV2,-,TRBJ2-3,TRBD2,CASSGSRGGGTDTQYF,TGTGCCAGCAGTGGTAGCCGGGGAGGGGGCACAGATACGCAGTATTTT
TRBV6-1,-,TRBJ1-2,-,CASSAGTNSNYGYTF,TGTGCCAGCAGCGCTGGGACAAACTCTAACTATGGCTACACCTTC
TRBV9,-,TRBJ2-7,TRBD1,CASSRLRDSSYEQYF,TGTGCCAGCAGCCGCCTCCGGGACAGCTCCTACGAGCAGTACTTC
TRBV19,-,TRBJ1-1,-,CASTWSVDTEAFF,TGTGCCAGTACCTGGTCGGTGGACACTGAAGCTTTCTTT
TRBV18,-,TRBJ1-1,-,CASSPPPGLMNTEAFF,TGTGCCAGCTCACCACCTCCAGGCCTTATGAACACTGAAGCTTTCTTT
TRBV7-8,-,TRBJ2-1,TRBD2,CASSSRTSGRPYNEQFF,TGTGCCAGCAGCTCCAGGACTAGCGGGAGACCCTACAATGAGCAGTTCTTC
TRBV6-1,once,TRBJ1-1,TRBD1,CASSRGQTEAFF,TGTGCCAGCAGCAGGGGGCAGACTGAAGCTTTCTTT
TRBV6-1,-,TRBJ2-7,TRBD1,CASDSRDRGSYEQYF,TGTGCCAGCGACAGTCGGGACAGGGGGAGCTACGAGCAGTACTTC
TRBV6-1,-,TRBJ2-2,-,CASKSGNLNTGELFF,TGTGCCAGCAAGTCCGGGAACCTGAACACCGGGGAGCTGTTTTTT
TRBV5-1,-,TRBJ2-7,-,CASSPFRDGSTYEQYF,TGCGCCAGCAGTCCTTTCAGGGACGGGAGTACCTACGAGCAGTACTTC
TRBV5-4,-,TRBJ2-7,-,CASSVDYASSYEQYF,TGTGCCAGCAGCGTCGACTACGCCAGCTCCTACGAGCAGTACTTC
TRBV27,-,TRBJ2-5,TRBD1,CASSNRGYQETQYF,TGTGCCAGCTCGAACAGGGGGTACCAAGAGACCCAGTACTTC
TRBV11-2,-,TRBJ1-4,TRBD1,CASSLRTGSTELFF,TGTGCCAGCAGCTTACGGACAGGGAGTACGGAACTGTTTTTT
TRBV6-1,-,TRBJ2-3,TRBD2,CASSELAGTGGGGNTQYF,TGTGCCAGCAGTGAGCTGGCAGGGACCGGGGGGGGCGGTAATACGCAGTATTTT
TRBV18,-,TRBJ2-7,TRBD1,CASSPRAPGQGSSYRYEQYF,TGTGCCAGCTCACCACGAGCACCGGGACAGGGATCCTCATATCGCTACGAGCAGTACTTC
TRBV5-1,-,TRBJ2-3,-,CASSLRGFERDTQYF,TGCGCCAGCAGCTTGAGGGGTTTTGAGCGAGATACGCAGTATTTT
TRBV4-1,-,TRBJ1-5,TRBD1,CASSQETGIKPQHF,TGCGCCAGCAGCCAAGAGACAGGGATTAAGCCCCAGCATTTT
TRBV9,few,TRBJ2-1,-,CASSVEAEHSYNEQFF,TGTGCCAGCAGCGTAGAAGCGGAACACTCCTACAATGAGCAGTTCTTC
TRBV28,-,TRBJ1-1,-,CASSFPENTEAFF,TGTGCCAGCAGTTTCCCAGAGAACACTGAAGCTTTCTTT
TRBV5-1,few,TRBJ2-2,-,CASSFVAANTGELFF,TGCGCCAGCAGCTTTGTTGCAGCGAACACCGGGGAGCTGTTTTTT
TRBV25-1,-,TRBJ1-1,TRBD1,CASSDDRGNTEAFF,TGTGCCAGCAGTGATGACAGGGGGAACACTGAAGCTTTCTTT
TRBV5-1,-,TRBJ2-5,TRBD1,CASSWGQGASETQYF,TGCGCCAGCAGCTGGGGACAGGGGGCCTCGGAGACCCAGTACTTC
TRBV2,-,TRBJ1-5,-,CASKWDGTGNQPQHF,TGTGCCAGCAAATGGGACGGAACAGGGAATCAGCCCCAGCATTTT
TRBV5-1,-,TRBJ2-1,-,CASSLVVGLGVNEQFF,TGCGCCAGCAGCTTGGTGGTAGGACTGGGCGTCAATGAGCAGTTCTTC
TRBV9,few,TRBJ2-7,-,CASSVGQGGSGEQYF,TGTGCCAGCAGCGTAGGGCAGGGGGGATCGGGCGAGCAGTACTTC
TRBV19,-,TRBJ2-7,TRBD1,CASSAAGTGGFEQYF,TGTGCCAGTAGTGCGGCCGGGACAGGGGGTTTCGAGCAGTACTTC
TRBV23-1,-,TRBJ1-1,-,CASRGGTEAFF,TGCGCCAGCAGGGGGGGCACTGAAGCTTTCTTT
TRBV19,-,TRBJ2-2,TRBD1,CASSLGTGPTGELFF,TGTGCCAGTAGTTTAGGGACAGGGCCCACCGGGGAGCTGTTTTTT